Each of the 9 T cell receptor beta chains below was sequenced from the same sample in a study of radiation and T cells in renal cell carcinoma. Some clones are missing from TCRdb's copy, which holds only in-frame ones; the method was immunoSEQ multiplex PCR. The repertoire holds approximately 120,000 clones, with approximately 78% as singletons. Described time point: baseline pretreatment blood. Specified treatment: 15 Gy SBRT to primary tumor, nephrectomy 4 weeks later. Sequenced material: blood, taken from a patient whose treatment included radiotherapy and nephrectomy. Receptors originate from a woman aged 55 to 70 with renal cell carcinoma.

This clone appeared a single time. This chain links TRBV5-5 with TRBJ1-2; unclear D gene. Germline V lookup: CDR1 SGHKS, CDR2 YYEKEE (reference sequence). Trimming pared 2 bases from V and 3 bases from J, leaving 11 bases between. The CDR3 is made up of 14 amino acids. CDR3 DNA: TGTGCCAGCAGCTTACCCCCAGACTACTATGGCTACACCTTC. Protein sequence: CASSLPPDYYGYTF. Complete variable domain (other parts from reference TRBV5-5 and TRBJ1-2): DAGVTQSPTHLIKTRGQQVTLRCSPISGHKSVSWYQQVLGQGPQFIFQYYEKEERGRGNFPDRFSARQFPNYSSELNVNALLLGDSALYLCASSLPPDYYGYTFGSGTRLTVV.

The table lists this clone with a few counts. CDR3 in amino acids: CASSLRDSPLHF. CDR3 DNA sequence: TGTGCCAGCTCACTCAGGGATTCACCCCTCCACTTT. This sequence joins TRBV18 and TRBJ1-6; a possible D gene is TRBD1 (5 bases). From germline, CDR1 is KGHSH and CDR2 LQKENI. Trimming left V 4 bases short and J 8 bases short, with 6 bases between. This CDR3 contains 12 residues. Complete variable domain (other parts from reference TRBV18 and TRBJ1-6): NAGVMQNPRHLVRRRGQEARLRCSPMKGHSHVYWYRQLPEEGLKFMVYLQKENIIDESGMPKERFSAEFPKEGPSILRIQQVVRGDSAAYFCASSLRDSPLHFGNGTRLTVT.

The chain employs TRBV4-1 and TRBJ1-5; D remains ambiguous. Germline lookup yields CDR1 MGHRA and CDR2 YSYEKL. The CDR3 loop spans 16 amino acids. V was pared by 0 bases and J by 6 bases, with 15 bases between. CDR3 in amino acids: CASSQEGTSPFQPQHF. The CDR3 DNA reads TGCGCCAGCAGCCAAGAAGGTACCAGTCCGTTTCAGCCCCAGCATTTT.

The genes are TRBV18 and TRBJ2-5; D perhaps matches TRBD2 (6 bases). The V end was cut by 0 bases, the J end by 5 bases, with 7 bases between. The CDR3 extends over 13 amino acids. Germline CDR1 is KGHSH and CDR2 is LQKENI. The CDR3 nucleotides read TGTGCCAGCTCACCACCGGAGGGGGAGACCCAGTACTTC. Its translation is CASSPPEGETQYF.

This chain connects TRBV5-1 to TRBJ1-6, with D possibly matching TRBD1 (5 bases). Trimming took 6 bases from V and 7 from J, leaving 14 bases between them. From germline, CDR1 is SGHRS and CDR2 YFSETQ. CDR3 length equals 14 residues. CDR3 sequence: CASNLGGTNSPLHF. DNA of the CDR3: TGCGCCAGCAACCTTGGGGGGACCAATTCACCCCTCCACTTT.

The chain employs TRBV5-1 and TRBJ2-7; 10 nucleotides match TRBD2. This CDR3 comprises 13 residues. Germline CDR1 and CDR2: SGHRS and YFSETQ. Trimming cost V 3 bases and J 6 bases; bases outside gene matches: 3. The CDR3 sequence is CASSSGLASEQYF. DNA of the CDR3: TGCGCCAGCAGCTCGGGACTAGCGAGCGAGCAGTACTTC.

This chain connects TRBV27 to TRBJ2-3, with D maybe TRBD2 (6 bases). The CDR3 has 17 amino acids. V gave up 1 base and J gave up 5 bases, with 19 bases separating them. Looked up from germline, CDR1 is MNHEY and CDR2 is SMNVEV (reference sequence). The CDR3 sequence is CASSLFATPRGRDTQYF. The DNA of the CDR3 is TGTGCCAGCAGTTTATTTGCCACCCCACGGGGGAGAGATACGCAGTATTTT.

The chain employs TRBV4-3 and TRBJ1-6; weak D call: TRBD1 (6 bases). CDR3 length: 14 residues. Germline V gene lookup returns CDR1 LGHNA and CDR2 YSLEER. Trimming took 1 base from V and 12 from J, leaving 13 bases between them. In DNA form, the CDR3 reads TGCGCCAGCAGCCAAGCGACAGGTCATTTACCCCTCCACTTT. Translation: CASSQATGHLPLHF.

Here the CDR3 DNA reads TGCGCCAGCAGCCCAAGGGGGCGCGGGGGCTCGGGAGATACGCAGTATTTT. Translated: CASSPRGRGGSGDTQYF. This chain joins TRBV5-1 and TRBJ2-3, with D perhaps assigned TRBD1 or TRBD2 (7 bases each). The CDR3 spans 17 residues. Germline loops: CDR1 SGHRS, CDR2 YFSETQ. Trimming stripped 4 bases from V and 5 bases from J, with 23 bases between. The full variable domain, rest sourced from reference TRBV5-1 and TRBJ2-3, is KAGVTQTPRYLIKTRGQQVTLSCSPISGHRSVSWYQQTPGQGLQFLFEYFSETQRNKGNFPGRFSGRQFSNSRSEMNVSTLELGDSALYLCASSPRGRGGSGDTQYFGPGTRLTVL.